This TCR beta chain originates from a study of cytomegalovirus exposure and HLA in healthy donors. About this clone: Its antigen is undetermined.

V lost 1 base to trimming and J lost 3 bases, with 12 bases between them. Germline V gives CDR1 LGHNA, CDR2 YNFKEQ. This CDR3 contains 15 residues. Findings and limits, study-wide: Researchers had no immune exposure information except CMV serostatus available.

Use of 60 Vbeta and 13 Jbeta primers characterized the PCR. Sequenced by immunoSEQ multiplex PCR; TCRdb stores in-frame clones only, minus some. Among around 150,000 clones listed, roughly 72% were seen once. The chain links TRBV4-2 to TRBJ1-1; tentatively, D is TRBD1 (6 bases). The sequence was collected from a man aged 40-55 years in good health and CMV-seropositive. Sequences were obtained from PBMCs. The CDR3 nucleotides read TGTGCCAGCAGCCAAGCTATACAGGGACACACTGAAGCTTTCTTT. Its protein is CASSQAIQGHTEAFF.